This TCR beta chain comes out of a study of cytomegalovirus exposure and HLA in healthy donors. On the study more broadly: An analysis done earlier identified about 120 million unique TCR beta sequences from 190 million or so T cells. Regarding the study as a whole: Reports showed the classifier diagnosing cytomegalovirus status with high specificity and sensitivity. Rare TCR sequences predominated, though certain public TCRs were found in many donors.

As to this clone: The antigen is unknown.

Donors had nominal health at sampling but likely had unrecorded immune exposures. Use of 60 Vbeta and 13 Jbeta primers characterized the PCR. TCRdb's copy holds only in-frame clones and misses some; the assay was immunoSEQ multiplex PCR. The profile covers around 200,000 clones, with roughly 80% appearing a single time and 0.65% to 0.75% taken by the ten largest. Trimming shortened V by 8 bases and J by 3 bases, and 17 bases separated the two germline ends. CDR3 size: 14 residues. Germline V lookup: CDR1 MNHEY, CDR2 SMNVEV (reference sequence). The TCR comes from a boy younger than 18 in good health and CMV-seronegative. Sample: PBMCs. The chain couples TRBV27 to TRBJ2-7, with D possibly TRBD2 on 5 matching bases. In DNA, the CDR3 is TGTGCCAGCGGCCAATCCGGGATGTTCTACGAGCAGTACTTC. Residues: CASGQSGMFYEQYF.